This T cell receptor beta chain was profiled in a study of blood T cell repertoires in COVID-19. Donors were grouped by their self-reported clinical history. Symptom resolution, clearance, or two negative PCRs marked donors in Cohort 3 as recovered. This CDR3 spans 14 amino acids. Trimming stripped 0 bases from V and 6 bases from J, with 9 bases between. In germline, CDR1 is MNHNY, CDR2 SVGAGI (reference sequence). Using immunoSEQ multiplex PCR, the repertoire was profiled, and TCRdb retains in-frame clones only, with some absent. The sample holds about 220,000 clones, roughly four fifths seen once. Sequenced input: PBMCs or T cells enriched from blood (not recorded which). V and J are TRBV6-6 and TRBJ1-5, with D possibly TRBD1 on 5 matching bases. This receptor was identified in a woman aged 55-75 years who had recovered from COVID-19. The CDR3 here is CASSYSGGGQPQHF. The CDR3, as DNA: TGTGCCAGCAGTTACTCAGGCGGGGGTCAGCCCCAGCATTTT.